The clone carrying this TCR beta chain was seen once. Its cognate antigen is unknown. The junction differs from germline at one of its ends, possibly a read error. This record belongs to a study of T cell responses to AZD1222 COVID-19 vaccine. The study, taken as a whole, reports: Repertoires in all cases were sampled only once the peak T cell response had passed. Across the whole spike, CD4 TCRs peaked at regions 160-218 and 743-854.

Data came from immunoSEQ multiplex PCR; TCRdb stores just in-frame clones and leaves some out. The sample has some 120,000 clones; roughly 90% are singletons. This CDR3 is 14 amino acids long. The germline CDR1 and CDR2 sequences are LGHDT and YNNKEL (reference sequence). This rearrangement joins TRBV3-1 (or the pseudogene TRBV3-2) to TRBJ1-1, with 8 nucleotides matching TRBD1. The receptor's source is an adult who received the MenACWY meningococcal vaccine as a control. This sample comprised peripheral blood, obtained 28 days after the second dose of the MenACWY control vaccine. CDR3 region: CASSQQGANTAAFF. For the CDR3, the DNA is TGTGCCAGCAGCCAGCAGGGGGCGAACACTGCAGCTTTCTTT.